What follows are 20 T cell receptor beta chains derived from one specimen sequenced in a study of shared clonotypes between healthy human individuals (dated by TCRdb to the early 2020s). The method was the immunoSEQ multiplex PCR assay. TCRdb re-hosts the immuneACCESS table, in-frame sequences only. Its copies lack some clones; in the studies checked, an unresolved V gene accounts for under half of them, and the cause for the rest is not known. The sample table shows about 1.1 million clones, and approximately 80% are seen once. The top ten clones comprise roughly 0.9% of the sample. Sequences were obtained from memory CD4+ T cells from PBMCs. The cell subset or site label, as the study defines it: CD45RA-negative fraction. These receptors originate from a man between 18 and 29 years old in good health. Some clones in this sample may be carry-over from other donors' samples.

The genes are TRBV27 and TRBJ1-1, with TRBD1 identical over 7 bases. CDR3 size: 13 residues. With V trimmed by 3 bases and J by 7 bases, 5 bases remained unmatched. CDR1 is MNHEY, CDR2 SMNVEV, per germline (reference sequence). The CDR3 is CASSFQGGIEAFF. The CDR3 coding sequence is TGTGCCAGCAGTTTCCAGGGGGGCATTGAAGCTTTCTTT.

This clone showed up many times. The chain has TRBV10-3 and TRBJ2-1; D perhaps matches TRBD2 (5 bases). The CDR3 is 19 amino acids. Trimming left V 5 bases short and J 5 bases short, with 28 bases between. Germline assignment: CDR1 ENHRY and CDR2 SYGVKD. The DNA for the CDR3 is TGTGCCATCAGTCCTTCCCAAGCGGCTGCTATGGGTAGGCACAATGAGCAGTTCTTC. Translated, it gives CAISPSQAAAMGRHNEQFF.

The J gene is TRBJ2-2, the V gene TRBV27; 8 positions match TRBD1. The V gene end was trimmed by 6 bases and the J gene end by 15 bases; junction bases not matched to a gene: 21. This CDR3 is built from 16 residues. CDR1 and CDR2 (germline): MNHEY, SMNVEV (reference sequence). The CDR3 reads CASSNSGGAGVWRMFF. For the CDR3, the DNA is TGTGCCAGCAGCAATTCAGGGGGCGCAGGCGTCTGGAGGATGTTTTTT.

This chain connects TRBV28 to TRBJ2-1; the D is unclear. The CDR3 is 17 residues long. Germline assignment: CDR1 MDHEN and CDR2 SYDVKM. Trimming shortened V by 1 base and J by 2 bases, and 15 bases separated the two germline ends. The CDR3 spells CASSLLLGSVTYNEQFF. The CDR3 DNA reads TGTGCCAGCAGTTTATTGCTTGGGTCGGTTACCTACAATGAGCAGTTCTTC.

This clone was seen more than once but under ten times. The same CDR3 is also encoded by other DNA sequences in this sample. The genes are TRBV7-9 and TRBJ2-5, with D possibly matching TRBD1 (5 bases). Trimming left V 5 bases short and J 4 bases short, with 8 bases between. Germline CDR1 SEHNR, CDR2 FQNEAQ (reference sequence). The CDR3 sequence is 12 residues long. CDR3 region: CASSPQGETQYF. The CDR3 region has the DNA TGTGCCAGCAGCCCTCAGGGAGAGACCCAGTACTTC. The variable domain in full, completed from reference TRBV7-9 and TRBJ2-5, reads DTGVSQNPRHKITKRGQNVTFRCDPISEHNRLYWYRQTLGQGPEFLTYFQNEAQLEKSRLLSDRFSAERPKGSFSTLEIQRTEQGDSAMYLCASSPQGETQYFGPGTRLLVL.

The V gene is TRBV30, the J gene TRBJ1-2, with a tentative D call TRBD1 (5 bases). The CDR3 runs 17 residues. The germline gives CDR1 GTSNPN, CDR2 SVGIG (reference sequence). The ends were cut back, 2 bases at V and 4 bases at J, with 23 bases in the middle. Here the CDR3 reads CAWSRGKVVNSGYGYTF. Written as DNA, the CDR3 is TGTGCCTGGAGTAGGGGTAAGGTGGTCAACTCGGGCTATGGCTACACCTTC.

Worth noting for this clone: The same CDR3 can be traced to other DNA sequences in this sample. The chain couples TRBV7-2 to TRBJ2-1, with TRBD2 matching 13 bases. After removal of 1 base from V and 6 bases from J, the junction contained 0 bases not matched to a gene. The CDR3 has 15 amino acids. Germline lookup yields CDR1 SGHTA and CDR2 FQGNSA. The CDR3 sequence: CASSLGTSGSNEQFF. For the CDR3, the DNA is TGTGCCAGCAGCTTAGGGACTAGCGGGAGCAATGAGCAGTTCTTC.

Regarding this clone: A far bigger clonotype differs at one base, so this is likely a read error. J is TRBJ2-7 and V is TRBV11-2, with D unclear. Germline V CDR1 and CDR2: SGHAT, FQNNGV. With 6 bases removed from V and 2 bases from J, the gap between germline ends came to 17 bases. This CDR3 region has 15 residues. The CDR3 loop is CASSFLHYSPYEQYF. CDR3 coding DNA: TGTGCCAGCAGTTTCCTCCACTACTCACCCTACGAGCAGTACTTC.

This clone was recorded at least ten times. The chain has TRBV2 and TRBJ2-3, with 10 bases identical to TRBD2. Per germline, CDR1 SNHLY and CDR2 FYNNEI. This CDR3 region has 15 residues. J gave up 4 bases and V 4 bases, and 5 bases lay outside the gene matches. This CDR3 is CASSASGRGSDTQYF. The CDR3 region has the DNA TGTGCCAGCAGTGCTAGCGGGAGAGGGTCAGATACGCAGTATTTT.

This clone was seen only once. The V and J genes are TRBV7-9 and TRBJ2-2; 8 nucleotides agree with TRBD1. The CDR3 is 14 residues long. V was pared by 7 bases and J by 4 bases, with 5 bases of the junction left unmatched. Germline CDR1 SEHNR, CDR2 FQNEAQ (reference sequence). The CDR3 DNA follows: TGTGCCAGCAACCCAACAGGGGGCACCGGGGAGCTGTTTTTT. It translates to CASNPTGGTGELFF.

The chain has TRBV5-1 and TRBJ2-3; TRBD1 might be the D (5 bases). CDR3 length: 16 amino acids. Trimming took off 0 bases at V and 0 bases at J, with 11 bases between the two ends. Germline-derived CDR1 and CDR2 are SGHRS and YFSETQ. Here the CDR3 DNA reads TGCGCCAGCAGCTTGGTACAGGCCCCTAGCACAGATACGCAGTATTTT. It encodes CASSLVQAPSTDTQYF.

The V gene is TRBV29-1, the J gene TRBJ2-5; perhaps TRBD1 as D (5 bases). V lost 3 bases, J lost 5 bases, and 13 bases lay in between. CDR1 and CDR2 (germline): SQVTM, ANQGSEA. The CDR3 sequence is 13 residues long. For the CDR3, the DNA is TGCAGCGTTGAGGTCCCAGGGAAGGAGACCCAGTACTTC. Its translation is CSVEVPGKETQYF.

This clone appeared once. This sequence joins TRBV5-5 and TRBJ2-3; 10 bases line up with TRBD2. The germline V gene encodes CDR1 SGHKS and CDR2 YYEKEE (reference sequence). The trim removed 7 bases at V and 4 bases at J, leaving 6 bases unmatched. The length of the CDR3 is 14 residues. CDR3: CASASGSSADTQYF. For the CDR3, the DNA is TGTGCCAGCGCTAGCGGGAGCAGCGCAGATACGCAGTATTTT.

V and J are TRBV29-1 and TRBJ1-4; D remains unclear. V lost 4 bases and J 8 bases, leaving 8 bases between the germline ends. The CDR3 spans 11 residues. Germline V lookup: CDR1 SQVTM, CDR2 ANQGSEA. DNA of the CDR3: TGCAGCGTTGGCATAGGGGAAAAACTGTTTTTT. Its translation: CSVGIGEKLFF.

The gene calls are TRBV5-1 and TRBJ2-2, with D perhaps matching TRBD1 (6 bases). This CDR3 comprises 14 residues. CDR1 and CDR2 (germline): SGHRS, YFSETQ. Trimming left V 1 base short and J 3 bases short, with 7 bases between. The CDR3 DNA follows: TGCGCCAGCAGCTTGTCAGGGGACACCGGGGAGCTGTTTTTT. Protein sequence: CASSLSGDTGELFF.

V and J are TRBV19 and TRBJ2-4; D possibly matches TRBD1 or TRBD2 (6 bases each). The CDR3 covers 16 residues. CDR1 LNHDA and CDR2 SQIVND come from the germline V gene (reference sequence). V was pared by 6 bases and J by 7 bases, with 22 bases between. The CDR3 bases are TGTGCCAGTAGCTCAGGGGAACTAGCCTTTGCCAACATTCAGTACTTC. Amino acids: CASSSGELAFANIQYF.

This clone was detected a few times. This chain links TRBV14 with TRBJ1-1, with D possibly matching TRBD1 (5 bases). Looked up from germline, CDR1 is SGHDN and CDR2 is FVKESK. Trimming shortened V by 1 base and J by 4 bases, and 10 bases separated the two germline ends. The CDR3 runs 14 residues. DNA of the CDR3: TGTGCCAGCAGCCAAGCTATAAGGGGCACTGAAGCTTTCTTT. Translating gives CASSQAIRGTEAFF.

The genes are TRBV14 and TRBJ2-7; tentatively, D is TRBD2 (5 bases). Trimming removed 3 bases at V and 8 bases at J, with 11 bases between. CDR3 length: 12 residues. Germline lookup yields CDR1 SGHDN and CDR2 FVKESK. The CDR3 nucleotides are TGTGCCAGCAGCCATACCGCCGGGAAGCAGTACTTC. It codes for CASSHTAGKQYF.

The CDR3 spells CASRHTRGPSSYEQYF. The CDR3 bases are TGTGCCAGCAGACACACTCGGGGCCCAAGCTCCTACGAGCAGTACTTC. The V and J genes are TRBV28 and TRBJ2-7; D tentatively fits TRBD1 or TRBD2 (5 bases each). Trimming took off 6 bases at V and 0 bases at J, with 18 bases between the two ends. The CDR3 is 16 residues long. CDR1 is MDHEN and CDR2 is SYDVKM in the germline V gene.

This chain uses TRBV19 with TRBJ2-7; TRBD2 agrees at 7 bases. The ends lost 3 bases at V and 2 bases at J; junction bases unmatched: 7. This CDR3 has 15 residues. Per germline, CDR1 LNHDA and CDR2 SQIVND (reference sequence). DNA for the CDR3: TGTGCCAGTAGTATTCGGTCTAGCGGCACCTACGAGCAGTACTTC. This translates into CASSIRSSGTYEQYF.